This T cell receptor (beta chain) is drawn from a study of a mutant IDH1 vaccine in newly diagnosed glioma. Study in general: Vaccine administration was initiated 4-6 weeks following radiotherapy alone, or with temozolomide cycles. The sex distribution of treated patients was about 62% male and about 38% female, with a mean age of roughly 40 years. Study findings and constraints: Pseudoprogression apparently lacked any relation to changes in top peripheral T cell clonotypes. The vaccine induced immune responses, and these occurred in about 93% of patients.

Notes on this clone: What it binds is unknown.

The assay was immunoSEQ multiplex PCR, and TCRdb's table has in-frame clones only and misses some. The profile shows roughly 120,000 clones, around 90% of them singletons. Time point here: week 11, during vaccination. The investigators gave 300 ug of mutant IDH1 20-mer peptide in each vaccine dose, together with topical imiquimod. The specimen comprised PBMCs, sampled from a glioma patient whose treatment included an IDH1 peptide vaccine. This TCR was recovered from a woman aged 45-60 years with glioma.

CDR3: CAIREGMWRNTIYF. The CDR3 nucleotides read TGTGCCATCAGGGAGGGGATGTGGAGAAACACCATATATTTT. The chain uses TRBV10-3 and TRBJ1-3; the D gene is possibly TRBD1 (5 bases). Germline V gene sequence: CDR1 ENHRY, CDR2 SYGVKD. V was clipped by 6 bases and J by 5 bases, with 14 bases between them. This CDR3 contains 14 residues.